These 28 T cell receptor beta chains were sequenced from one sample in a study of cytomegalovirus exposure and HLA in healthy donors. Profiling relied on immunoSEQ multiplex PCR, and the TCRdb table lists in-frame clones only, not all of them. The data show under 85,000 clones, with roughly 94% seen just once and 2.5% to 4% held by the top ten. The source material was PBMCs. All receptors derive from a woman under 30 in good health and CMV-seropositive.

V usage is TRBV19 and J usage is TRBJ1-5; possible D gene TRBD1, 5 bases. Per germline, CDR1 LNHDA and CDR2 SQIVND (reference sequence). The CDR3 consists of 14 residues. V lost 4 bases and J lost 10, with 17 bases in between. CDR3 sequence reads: CASSSQRGGNPQHF. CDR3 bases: TGTGCCAGTAGTAGTCAAAGGGGAGGCAACCCCCAGCATTTT.

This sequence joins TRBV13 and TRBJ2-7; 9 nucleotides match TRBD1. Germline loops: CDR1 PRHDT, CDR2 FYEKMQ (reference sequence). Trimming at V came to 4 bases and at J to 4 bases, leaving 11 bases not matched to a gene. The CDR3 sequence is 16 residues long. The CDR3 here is CASSSRGTGWKYEQYF. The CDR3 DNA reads TGTGCCAGCAGCTCGAGGGGGACAGGGTGGAAATACGAGCAGTACTTC.

CDR3 residues: CASSFPGTFLSDKQYF. Here the CDR3 DNA reads TGTGCCAGCAGTTTCCCCGGGACTTTCCTTAGTGACAAGCAGTACTTC. The chain combines TRBV28 with TRBJ2-7, with D perhaps matching TRBD2 (6 bases). Germline assignment: CDR1 MDHEN and CDR2 SYDVKM. Trimming pared 3 bases from V and 8 bases from J, leaving 23 bases between. The CDR3 extends over 16 amino acids.

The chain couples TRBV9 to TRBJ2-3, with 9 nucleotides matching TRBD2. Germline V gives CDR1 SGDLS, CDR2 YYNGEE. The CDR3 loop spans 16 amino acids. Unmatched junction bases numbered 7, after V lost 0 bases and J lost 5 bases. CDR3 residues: CASSVDSGRDIDTQYF. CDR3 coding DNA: TGTGCCAGCAGCGTAGATAGCGGGAGAGATATAGATACGCAGTATTTT.

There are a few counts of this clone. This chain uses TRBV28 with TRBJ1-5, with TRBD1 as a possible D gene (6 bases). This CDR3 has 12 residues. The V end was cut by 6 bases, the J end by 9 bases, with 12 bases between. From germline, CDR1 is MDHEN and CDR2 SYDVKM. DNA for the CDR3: TGTGCCAGCAGAGGGGGTTCAGGGCCCCAGCATTTT. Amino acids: CASRGGSGPQHF.

CDR3 sequence (DNA): TGTGCCAGCAGTTACTCGGCGGGGTACAATGAGCAGTTCTTC. Residues: CASSYSAGYNEQFF. This chain joins TRBV6-5 and TRBJ2-1; tentative D call: TRBD2 (6 bases). Germline values: CDR1 MNHEY, CDR2 SVGAGI. CDR3 length equals 14 residues. V lost 0 bases and J lost 4, with 7 bases in between.

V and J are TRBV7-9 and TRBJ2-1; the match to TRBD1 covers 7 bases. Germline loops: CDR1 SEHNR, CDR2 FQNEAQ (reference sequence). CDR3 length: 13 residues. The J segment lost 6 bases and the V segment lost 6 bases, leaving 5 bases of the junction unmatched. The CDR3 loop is CASSWDSGNEQFF. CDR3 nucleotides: TGTGCCAGCAGTTGGGACAGTGGCAATGAGCAGTTCTTC.

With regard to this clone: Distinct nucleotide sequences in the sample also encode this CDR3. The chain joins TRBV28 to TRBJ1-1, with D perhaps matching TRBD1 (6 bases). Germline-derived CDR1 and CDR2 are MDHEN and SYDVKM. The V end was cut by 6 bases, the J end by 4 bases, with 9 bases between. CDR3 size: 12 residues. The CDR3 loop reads CASRETGTEAFF. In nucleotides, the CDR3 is TGTGCCAGCAGAGAGACAGGCACTGAAGCTTTCTTT.

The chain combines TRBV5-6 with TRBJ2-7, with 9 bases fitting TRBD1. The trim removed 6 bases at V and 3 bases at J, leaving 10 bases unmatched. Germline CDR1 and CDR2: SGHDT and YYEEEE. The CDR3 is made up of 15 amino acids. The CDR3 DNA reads TGTGCCAGCACCCTACCCGGGGACAGGGTCTACGAGCAGTACTTC. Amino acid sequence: CASTLPGDRVYEQYF.

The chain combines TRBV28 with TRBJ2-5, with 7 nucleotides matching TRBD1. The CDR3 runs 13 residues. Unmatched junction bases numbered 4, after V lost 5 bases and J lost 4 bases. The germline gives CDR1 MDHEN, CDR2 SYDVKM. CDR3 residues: CASSHKGAETQYF. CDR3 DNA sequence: TGTGCCAGCAGTCACAAGGGGGCAGAGACCCAGTACTTC. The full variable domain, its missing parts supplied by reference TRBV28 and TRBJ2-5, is DVKVTQSSRYLVKRTGEKVFLECVQDMDHENMFWYRQDPGLGLRLIYFSYDVKMKEKGDIPEGYSVSREKKERFSLILESASTNQTSMYLCASSHKGAETQYFGPGTRLLVL.

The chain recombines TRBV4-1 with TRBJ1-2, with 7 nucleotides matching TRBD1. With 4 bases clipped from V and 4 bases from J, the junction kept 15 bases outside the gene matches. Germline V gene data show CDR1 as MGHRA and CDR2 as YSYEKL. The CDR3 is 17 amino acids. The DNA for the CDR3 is TGCGCCAGCAGCCCAAGCGTATTGAACAGGGGCCTCTATGGCTACACCTTC. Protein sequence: CASSPSVLNRGLYGYTF.

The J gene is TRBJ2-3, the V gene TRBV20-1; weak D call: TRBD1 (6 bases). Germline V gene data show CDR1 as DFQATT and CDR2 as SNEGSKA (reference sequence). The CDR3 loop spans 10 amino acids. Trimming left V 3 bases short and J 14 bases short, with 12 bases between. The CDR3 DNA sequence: TGCAGTGCTAGTCAGGGGCTGGGGTATTTT. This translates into CSASQGLGYF.

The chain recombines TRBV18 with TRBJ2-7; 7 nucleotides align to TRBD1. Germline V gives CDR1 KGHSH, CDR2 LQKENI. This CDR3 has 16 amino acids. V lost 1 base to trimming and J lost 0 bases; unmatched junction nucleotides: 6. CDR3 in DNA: TGTGCCAGCTCACCACTAACGGGACAGAGCTCCTACGAGCAGTACTTC. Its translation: CASSPLTGQSSYEQYF.

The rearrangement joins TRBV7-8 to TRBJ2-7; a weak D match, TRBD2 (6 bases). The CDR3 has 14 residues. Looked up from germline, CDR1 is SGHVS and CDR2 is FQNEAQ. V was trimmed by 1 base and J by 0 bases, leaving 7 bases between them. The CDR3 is CASSLVGSSYEQYF. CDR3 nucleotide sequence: TGTGCCAGCAGCTTAGTCGGGAGCTCCTACGAGCAGTACTTC.

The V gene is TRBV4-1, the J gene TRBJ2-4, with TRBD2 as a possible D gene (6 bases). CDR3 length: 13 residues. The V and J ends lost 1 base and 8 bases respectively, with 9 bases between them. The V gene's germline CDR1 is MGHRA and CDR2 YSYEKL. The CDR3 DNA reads TGCGCCAGCAGCCAAGTAGGGGAGGACATTCAGTACTTC. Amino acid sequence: CASSQVGEDIQYF.

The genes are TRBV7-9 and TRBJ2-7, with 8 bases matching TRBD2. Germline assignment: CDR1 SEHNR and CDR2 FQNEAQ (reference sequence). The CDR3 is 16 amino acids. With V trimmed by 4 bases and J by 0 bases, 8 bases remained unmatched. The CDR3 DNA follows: TGTGCCAGCAGCTCGCCGACTAGCGATAGCTCCTACGAGCAGTACTTC. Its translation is CASSSPTSDSSYEQYF.

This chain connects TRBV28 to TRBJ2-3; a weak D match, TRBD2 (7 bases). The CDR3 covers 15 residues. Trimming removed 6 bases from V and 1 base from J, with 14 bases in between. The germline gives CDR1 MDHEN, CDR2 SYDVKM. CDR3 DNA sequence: TGTGCCAGCAGAGGCGGGGGACAAGGCACAGATACGCAGTATTTT. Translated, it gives CASRGGGQGTDTQYF.

The CDR3 DNA reads TGTGCCAGCAGCTTGGAATTTGGGGAGACAGGGTCATATGGCTACACCTTC. It specifies CASSLEFGETGSYGYTF. The J gene is TRBJ1-2, the V gene TRBV5-4; 7 bases are a match to TRBD1. CDR1 and CDR2 from the germline V gene are SGHNT and YYREEE (reference sequence). This CDR3 spans 17 amino acids. The V segment lost 0 bases and the J segment 5 bases; nucleotides outside the gene matches: 13. The full variable domain, its missing parts supplied by reference TRBV5-4 and TRBJ1-2, is ETGVTQSPTHLIKTRGQQVTLRCSSQSGHNTVSWYQQALGQGPQFIFQYYREEENGRGNFPPRFSGLQFPNYSSELNVNALELDDSALYLCASSLEFGETGSYGYTFGSGTRLTVV.

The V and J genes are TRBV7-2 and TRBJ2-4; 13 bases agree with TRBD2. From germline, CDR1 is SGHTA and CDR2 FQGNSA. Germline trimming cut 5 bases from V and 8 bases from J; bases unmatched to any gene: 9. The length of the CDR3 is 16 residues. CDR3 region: CASSTRTSGRGDIQYF. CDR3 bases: TGTGCCAGCAGCACCCGGACTAGCGGGAGAGGGGACATTCAGTACTTC. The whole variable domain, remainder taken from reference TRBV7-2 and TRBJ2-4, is GAGVSQSPSNKVTEKGKDVELRCDPISGHTALYWYRQSLGQGLEFLIYFQGNSAPDKSGLPSDRFSAERTGGSVSTLTIQRTQQEDSAVYLCASSTRTSGRGDIQYFGAGTRLSVL.

The CDR3, as DNA: TGTGCCAGCAGTTTAAGCATCCTAGGCCCTGAAGCTTTCTTT. Translating gives CASSLSILGPEAFF. The chain couples TRBV27 to TRBJ1-1; D gene unclear. Germline V CDR1 and CDR2: MNHEY, SMNVEV (reference sequence). Deletions cut 2 bases from V and 6 bases from J, with 13 bases between. The CDR3 covers 14 residues.

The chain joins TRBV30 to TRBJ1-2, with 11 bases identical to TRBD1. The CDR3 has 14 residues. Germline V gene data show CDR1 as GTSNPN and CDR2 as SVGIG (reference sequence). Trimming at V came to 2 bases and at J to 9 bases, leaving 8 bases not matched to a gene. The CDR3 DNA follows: TGTGCCTGGAGTCGGGACAGGGGGAAAAATAGCTACACCTTC. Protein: CAWSRDRGKNSYTF.

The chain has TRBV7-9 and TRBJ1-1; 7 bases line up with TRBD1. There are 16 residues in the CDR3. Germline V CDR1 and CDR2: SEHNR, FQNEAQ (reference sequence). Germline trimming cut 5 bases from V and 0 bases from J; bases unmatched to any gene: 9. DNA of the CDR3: TGTGCCAGCAGCCCTACTAGGACAGGAGTGAACACTGAAGCTTTCTTT. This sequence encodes CASSPTRTGVNTEAFF.

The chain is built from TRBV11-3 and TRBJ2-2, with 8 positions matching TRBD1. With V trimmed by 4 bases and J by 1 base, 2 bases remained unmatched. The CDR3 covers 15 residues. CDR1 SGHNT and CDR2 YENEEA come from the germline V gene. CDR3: CASSSGTGNTGELFF. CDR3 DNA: TGTGCCAGCAGCTCCGGGACAGGGAACACCGGGGAGCTGTTTTTT.

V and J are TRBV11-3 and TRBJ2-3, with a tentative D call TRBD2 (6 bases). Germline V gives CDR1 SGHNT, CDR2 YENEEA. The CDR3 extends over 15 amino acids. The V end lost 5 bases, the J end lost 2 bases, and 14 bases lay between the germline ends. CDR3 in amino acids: CASSRSGLLTDTQYF. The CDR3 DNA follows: TGTGCCAGCAGCCGGTCGGGACTCCTCACAGATACGCAGTATTTT.

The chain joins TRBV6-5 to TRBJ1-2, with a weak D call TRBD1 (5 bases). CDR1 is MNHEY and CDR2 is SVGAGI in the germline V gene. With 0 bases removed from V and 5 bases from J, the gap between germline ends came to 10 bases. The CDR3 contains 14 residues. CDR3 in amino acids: CASSYSVRAYGYTF. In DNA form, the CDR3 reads TGTGCCAGCAGTTACTCAGTCAGGGCTTATGGCTACACCTTC.

The CDR3 DNA is TGTGCCAGCAGTTTTTCTAGCGGGGGCCCAGATACGCAGTATTTT. Protein: CASSFSSGGPDTQYF. The chain couples TRBV28 to TRBJ2-3; 10 nucleotides match TRBD2. The ends lost 3 bases at V and 4 bases at J; junction bases unmatched: 4. This CDR3 has 15 amino acids. The germline gives CDR1 MDHEN, CDR2 SYDVKM.

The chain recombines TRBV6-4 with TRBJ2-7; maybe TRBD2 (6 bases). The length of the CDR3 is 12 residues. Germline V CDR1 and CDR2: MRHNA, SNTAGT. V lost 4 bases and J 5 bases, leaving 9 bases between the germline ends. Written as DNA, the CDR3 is TGTGCCAGCAGTGGGCTAGCGCACGAGCAGTACTTC. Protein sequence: CASSGLAHEQYF.

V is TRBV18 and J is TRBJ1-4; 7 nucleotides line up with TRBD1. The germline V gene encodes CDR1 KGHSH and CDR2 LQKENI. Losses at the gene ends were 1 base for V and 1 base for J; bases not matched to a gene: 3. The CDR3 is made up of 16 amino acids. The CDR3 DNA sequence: TGTGCCAGCTCACCACAGGGGGCTGGAACTAATGAAAAACTGTTTTTT. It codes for CASSPQGAGTNEKLFF.